The next 20 T cell receptor beta chains were all read from a single sample in a study of blood T cell repertoires in COVID-19 (dated by TCRdb to 2018 to 2020). Libraries were built with the immunoSEQ multiplex PCR assay. TCRdb retrieved this table from immuneACCESS and kept in-frame rearrangements only. Not all clones are present; in checked studies, unresolved V genes account for under half, and no reason is known for the remainder. This sample is represented by roughly 170,000 clones; around 72% of them were singletons. The ten biggest clones cover about 3% of the sample. What was sequenced was peripheral blood. These receptor sequences come from a woman aged 80 or over with acute or convalescent COVID-19.

This sequence joins TRBV24-1 and TRBJ1-1, with D unresolved. The CDR3 has 15 residues. V lost 2 bases to trimming and J lost 3 bases, with 12 bases between them. Germline loops: CDR1 KGHDR, CDR2 SFDVKD. The CDR3 region is CATSDSSGLDTEAFF. The CDR3 nucleotides are TGTGCCACCAGTGATTCTTCCGGGTTGGACACTGAAGCTTTCTTT.

This rearrangement joins TRBV25-1 to TRBJ2-3, with D perhaps matching TRBD2 (5 bases). Trimming stripped 5 bases from V and 4 bases from J, with 19 bases between. Looked up from germline, CDR1 is MGHDK and CDR2 is SYGVNS. The CDR3 contains 16 residues. For the CDR3, the DNA is TGTGCCAGCAGTCCACTAGGCGGGTCTGAGGCAGATACGCAGTATTTT. Translation: CASSPLGGSEADTQYF.

V is TRBV28 and J is TRBJ1-3; D remains unclear. Germline V gene lookup returns CDR1 MDHEN and CDR2 SYDVKM. This CDR3 spans 14 amino acids. CDR3 nucleotides: TGTGTCCTAGGAGTATTTATCCCTGGAAACACCATATATTTT. This encodes CVLGVFIPGNTIYF. The entire variable domain, with the rest obtained from reference TRBV28 and TRBJ1-3, is as follows: DVKVTQSSRYLVKRTGEKVFLECVQDMDHENMFWYRQDPGLGLRLIYFSYDVKMKEKGDIPEGYSVSREKKERFSLILESASTNQTSMYLCVLGVFIPGNTIYFGEGSWLTVV.

This clone was picked up one time. The chain combines TRBV3-1 (or the pseudogene TRBV3-2) with TRBJ1-1; 8 nucleotides line up with TRBD1. V gave up 1 base and J gave up 2 bases; unmatched junction bases: 6. The CDR3 runs 16 residues. Germline CDR1 LGHDT, CDR2 YNNKEL (reference sequence). CDR3: CASSQGRDRINTEAFF. The CDR3 DNA reads as TGTGCCAGCAGCCAAGGCCGGGACAGGATCAACACTGAAGCTTTCTTT.

The genes are TRBV6-1 and TRBJ1-4; 10 positions match TRBD1. V shed 2 bases, J shed 2 bases, and the junction held 8 bases outside the gene matches. In germline, CDR1 is MNHNS, CDR2 SASEGT. The CDR3 totals 18 residues. The CDR3 reads CASSETGTGVYTNEKLFF. The CDR3 DNA reads as TGTGCCAGCAGTGAAACCGGGACAGGGGTGTATACTAATGAAAAACTGTTTTTT.

This clone was recorded a few times. CDR3 bases: TGTGCCAGCTCACCCCCCTCGACAGGGTCTTTTGAAAAACTGTTTTTT. Protein sequence: CASSPPSTGSFEKLFF. V is TRBV18 and J is TRBJ1-4; 7 bases agree with TRBD1. CDR3 length equals 16 residues. Germline V CDR1 and CDR2: KGHSH, LQKENI. Trimming took 3 bases from V and 7 from J; bases not matched to a gene: 11. The complete variable domain, with remaining parts taken from reference TRBV18 and TRBJ1-4, reads NAGVMQNPRHLVRRRGQEARLRCSPMKGHSHVYWYRQLPEEGLKFMVYLQKENIIDESGMPKERFSAEFPKEGPSILRIQQVVRGDSAAYFCASSPPSTGSFEKLFFGSGTQLSVL.

This rearrangement joins TRBV29-1 to TRBJ1-2; 7 bases align to TRBD1. Per the germline V gene, CDR1 is SQVTM and CDR2 is ANQGSEA. The CDR3 has 11 amino acids. V lost 6 bases and J lost 3; bases outside the gene matches: 1. CDR3 nucleotide sequence: TGCAGCGTAGGACAGGACTATGGCTACACCTTC. This sequence encodes CSVGQDYGYTF.

The J gene is TRBJ2-7, the V gene TRBV6-1, with D perhaps matching TRBD1 (5 bases). With 2 bases removed from V and 3 bases from J, the gap between germline ends came to 5 bases. Germline V gives CDR1 MNHNS, CDR2 SASEGT. This CDR3 has 12 residues. Written as DNA, the CDR3 is TGTGCCAGCAGTGAACAGGGCTACGAGCAGTACTTC. Translating gives CASSEQGYEQYF.

Concerning this clone: This CDR3 is also generated by other DNA sequences in the sample. The chain recombines TRBV2 with TRBJ1-5; the match to TRBD1 covers 8 bases. CDR3 length equals 15 residues. Germline V CDR1 and CDR2: SNHLY, FYNNEI. Trimming cost V 6 bases and J 2 bases; bases outside gene matches: 6. This CDR3 reads CASSADRVGNQPQHF. The CDR3 DNA is TGTGCCAGCAGCGCGGACAGGGTGGGCAATCAGCCCCAGCATTTT. The full variable domain, in which reference TRBV2 and TRBJ1-5 provide the parts outside the CDR3, is EPEVTQTPSHQVTQMGQEVILRCVPISNHLYFYWYRQILGQKVEFLVSFYNNEISEKSEIFDDQFSVERPDGSNFTLKIRSTKLEDSAMYFCASSADRVGNQPQHFGDGTRLSIL.

V and J are TRBV5-1 and TRBJ2-5; TRBD1 aligns across 9 bases. V trimming: 3 bases; J trimming: 3 bases; junction bases outside the gene matches: 3. The CDR3 runs 14 residues. Germline CDR1 is SGHRS and CDR2 is YFSETQ. The CDR3 sequence is CASSSGQGEETQYF. The CDR3 coding sequence is TGCGCCAGCAGCTCGGGACAGGGAGAAGAGACCCAGTACTTC.

This clone was found once. The chain uses TRBV7-9 and TRBJ1-5; TRBD1 matches 8 bases. CDR3 size: 14 residues. J was trimmed by 4 bases and V by 5 bases; bases with no gene match: 4. From germline, CDR1 is SEHNR and CDR2 FQNEAQ (reference sequence). CDR3 nucleotide sequence: TGTGCCAGCAGCCGGACAGGGCCTAATCAGCCCCAGCATTTT. It encodes CASSRTGPNQPQHF.

This chain connects TRBV6-5 to TRBJ2-2; 7 nucleotides agree with TRBD1. V gave up 2 bases and J gave up 7 bases; unmatched junction bases: 7. The V gene's germline CDR1 is MNHEY and CDR2 SVGAGI. CDR3 size: 15 residues. CDR3 DNA: TGTGCCAGCAGTTACCAGGACAGGCTCGGCGGGGAGCTGTTTTTT. It encodes CASSYQDRLGGELFF.

This chain uses TRBV28 with TRBJ2-1; 7 bases agree with TRBD2. This CDR3 is 16 amino acids long. Germline CDR1 reads MDHEN; CDR2 reads SYDVKM. J lost 6 bases, V lost 6 bases, and 14 bases had no gene match. For the CDR3, the DNA is TGTGCCAGCAGCCGCGGGGGAGACGGGTACGTCAATGAGCAGTTCTTC. Amino acid sequence: CASSRGGDGYVNEQFF.

This rearrangement joins TRBV5-1 to TRBJ1-1, with 8 nucleotides matching TRBD1. J lost 4 bases, V lost 2 bases, and 1 base had no gene match. This CDR3 comprises 13 residues. Germline CDR1 and CDR2: SGHRS and YFSETQ. The CDR3 coding sequence is TGCGCCAGCAGCTTCACAGGGGGCACTGAAGCTTTCTTT. As protein: CASSFTGGTEAFF.

In its sample, this clone was seen a few times. The chain carries TRBV4-1 and TRBJ2-5, with D possibly being TRBD1 (6 bases). The CDR3 has 14 residues. Germline V gene data show CDR1 as MGHRA and CDR2 as YSYEKL. Deletions cut 4 bases from V and 5 bases from J, with 14 bases between. CDR3 nucleotide sequence: TGCGCCAGCAGCCCCACAGGGCGGAGTGAGACCCAGTACTTC. Its protein product is CASSPTGRSETQYF.

The V call is TRBV10-3, the J call TRBJ2-1; 8 bases line up with TRBD2. Germline CDR1 is ENHRY and CDR2 is SYGVKD. V dropped 4 bases and J dropped 5; count of bases not matched to a gene: 7. This CDR3 contains 15 residues. Written as DNA, the CDR3 is TGTGCCATCAGTGTTCGGGAGGGCCGGAACAATGAGCAGTTCTTC. This codes for CAISVREGRNNEQFF.

The CDR3: CASSDQAGRQYF. DNA of the CDR3: TGTGCCAGCAGCGACCAGGCCGGTAGGCAGTACTTC. The chain has TRBV27 and TRBJ2-7; D ambiguous. The CDR3 runs to 12 residues. The germline V gene has CDR1 MNHEY and CDR2 SMNVEV (reference sequence). Trimming removed 6 bases from V and 9 bases from J, with 15 bases in between.

This clone has only a few counts. The rearrangement uses TRBV6-5 and TRBJ1-3; unclear D gene. This CDR3 has 13 residues. Between the trimmed V and J ends, which lost 0 bases and 8 bases, there was a span of 8 bases. Germline V gives CDR1 MNHEY, CDR2 SVGAGI. CDR3 bases: TGTGCCAGCAGTTACTCGAGTTCGGACACCATATATTTT. It encodes CASSYSSSDTIYF.

V is TRBV18 and J is TRBJ1-5; 8 nucleotides agree with TRBD1. Germline CDR1 is KGHSH and CDR2 is LQKENI. The CDR3 covers 16 residues. V shed 3 bases and J 0 bases; nucleotides not matched to a gene: 4. This chain's CDR3 is CASSPGQGDSNQPQHF. The CDR3 coding sequence is TGTGCCAGCTCACCTGGACAGGGCGATAGCAATCAGCCCCAGCATTTT.

DNA for the CDR3: TGTGCCAGCAGCCAACTACAGTTGGTACTTGGAAACACCATATATTTT. Protein: CASSQLQLVLGNTIYF. The chain combines TRBV3-1 (or the pseudogene TRBV3-2) with TRBJ1-3; no definite D call. Trimming took 2 bases from V and 3 from J, leaving 14 bases between them. Germline V gene data show CDR1 as LGHDT and CDR2 as YNNKEL (reference sequence). The CDR3 is 16 amino acids.